The clone carrying this T cell receptor beta chain has more than one count but fewer than ten. Its antigen is unknown. Germline CDR1 MDHEN, CDR2 SYDVKM. V lost 5 bases and J 2 bases, leaving 7 bases between the germline ends. The CDR3 contains 13 residues. Clones were read by immunoSEQ multiplex PCR, and TCRdb kept only the in-frame ones, dropping some. The sample holds 100,000 to 150,000 clones, 90% seen once. The sample belongs to a study of T cell responses to AZD1222 COVID-19 vaccine. Study-level points and caveats: The donor cohort was predominantly white British with a female majority, and clonal diversity may have been underestimated. Repertoires in all cases were sampled only once the peak T cell response had passed.

The TCR originated in an adult in good health. The rearrangement joins TRBV28 to TRBJ1-5; D is unresolved. The sample in question was peripheral blood, obtained on day 0 of MenACWY control vaccination. The CDR3 coding sequence is TGTGCCAGCAGTCTTTGGGGCAATCAGCCCCAGCATTTT. Its translation: CASSLWGNQPQHF.